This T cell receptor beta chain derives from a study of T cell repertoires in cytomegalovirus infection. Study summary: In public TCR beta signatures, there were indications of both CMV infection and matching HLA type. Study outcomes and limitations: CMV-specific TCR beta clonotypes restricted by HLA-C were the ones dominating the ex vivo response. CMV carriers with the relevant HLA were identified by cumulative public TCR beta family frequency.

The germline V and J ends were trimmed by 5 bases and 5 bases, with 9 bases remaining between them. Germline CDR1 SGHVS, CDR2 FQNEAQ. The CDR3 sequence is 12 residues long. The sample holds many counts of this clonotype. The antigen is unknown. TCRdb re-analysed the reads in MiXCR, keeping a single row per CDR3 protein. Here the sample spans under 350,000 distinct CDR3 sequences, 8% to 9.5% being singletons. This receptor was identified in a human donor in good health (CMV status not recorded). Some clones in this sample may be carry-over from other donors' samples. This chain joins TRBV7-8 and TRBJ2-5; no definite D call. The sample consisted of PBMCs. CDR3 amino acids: CASSEQVETQYF. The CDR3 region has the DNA TGTGCCAGCAGCGAACAAGTGGAGACCCAGTACTTC.